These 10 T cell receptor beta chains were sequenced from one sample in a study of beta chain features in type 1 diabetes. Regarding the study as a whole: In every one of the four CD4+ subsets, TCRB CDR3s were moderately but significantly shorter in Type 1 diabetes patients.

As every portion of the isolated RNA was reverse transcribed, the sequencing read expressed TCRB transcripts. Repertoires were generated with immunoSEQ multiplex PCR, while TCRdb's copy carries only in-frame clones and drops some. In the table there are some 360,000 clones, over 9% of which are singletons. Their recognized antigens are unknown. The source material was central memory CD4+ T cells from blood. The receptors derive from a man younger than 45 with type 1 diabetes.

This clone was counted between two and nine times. CDR3 in amino acids: CASSLMGEAFF. The CDR3 DNA follows: TGTGCCAGCAGTTTAATGGGTGAAGCTTTCTTT. This chain uses TRBV28 with TRBJ1-1; D remains ambiguous. The CDR3 is 11 amino acids. V lost 2 bases and J lost 7, with 5 bases in between. CDR1 and CDR2 (germline): MDHEN, SYDVKM. The variable domain in full, with the rest retrieved from reference TRBV28 and TRBJ1-1, is DVKVTQSSRYLVKRTGEKVFLECVQDMDHENMFWYRQDPGLGLRLIYFSYDVKMKEKGDIPEGYSVSREKKERFSLILESASTNQTSMYLCASSLMGEAFFGQGTRLTVV.

CDR3 sequence: CAWSVRGAQHF. The CDR3 DNA sequence: TGTGCCTGGAGTGTACGCGGAGCCCAGCATTTT. The rearrangement uses TRBV30 and TRBJ1-5; D ambiguous. The germline V gene has CDR1 GTSNPN and CDR2 SVGIG (reference sequence). This CDR3 spans 11 amino acids. V lost 0 bases and J 11 bases, leaving 8 bases between the germline ends.

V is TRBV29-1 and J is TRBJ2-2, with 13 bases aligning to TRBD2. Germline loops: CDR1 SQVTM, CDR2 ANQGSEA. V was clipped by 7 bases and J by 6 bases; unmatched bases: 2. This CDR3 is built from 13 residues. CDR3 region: CSGGLAGAGELFF. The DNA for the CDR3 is TGCAGCGGCGGACTAGCGGGAGCCGGGGAGCTGTTTTTT.

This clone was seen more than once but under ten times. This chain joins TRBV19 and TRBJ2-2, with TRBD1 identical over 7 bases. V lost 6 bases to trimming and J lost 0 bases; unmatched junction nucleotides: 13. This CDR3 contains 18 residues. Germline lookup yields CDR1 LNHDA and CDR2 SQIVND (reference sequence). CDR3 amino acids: CASRIVTGVPPNTGELFF. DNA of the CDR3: TGTGCCAGTAGGATCGTCACAGGGGTGCCCCCGAACACCGGGGAGCTGTTTTTT.

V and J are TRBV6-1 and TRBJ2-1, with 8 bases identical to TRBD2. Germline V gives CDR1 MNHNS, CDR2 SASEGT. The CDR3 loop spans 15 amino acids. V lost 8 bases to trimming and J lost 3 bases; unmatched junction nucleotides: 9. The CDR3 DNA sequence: TGTGCCAGCGGTCCGGGGGGGGCCCTCTACAATGAGCAGTTCTTC. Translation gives CASGPGGALYNEQFF.

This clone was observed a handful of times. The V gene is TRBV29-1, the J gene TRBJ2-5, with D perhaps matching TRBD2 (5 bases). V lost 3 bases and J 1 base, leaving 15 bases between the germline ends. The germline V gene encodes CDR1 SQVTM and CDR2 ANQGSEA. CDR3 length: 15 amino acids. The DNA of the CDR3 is TGCAGCGTTGATACCCGACCGGGATTCCAAGAGACCCAGTACTTC. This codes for CSVDTRPGFQETQYF.

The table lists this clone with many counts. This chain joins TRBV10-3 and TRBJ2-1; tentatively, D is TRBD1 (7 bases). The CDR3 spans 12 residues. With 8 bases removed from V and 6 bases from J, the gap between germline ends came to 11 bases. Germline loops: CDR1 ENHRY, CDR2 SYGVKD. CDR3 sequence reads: CAIRQGGNEQFF. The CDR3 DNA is TGTGCCATCCGACAGGGAGGCAATGAGCAGTTCTTC.

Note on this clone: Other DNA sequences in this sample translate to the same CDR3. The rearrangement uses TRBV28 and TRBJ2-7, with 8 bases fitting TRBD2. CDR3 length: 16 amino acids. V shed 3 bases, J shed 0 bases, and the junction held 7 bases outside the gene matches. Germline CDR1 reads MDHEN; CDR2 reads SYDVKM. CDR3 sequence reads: CASSFSLAGLSYEQYF. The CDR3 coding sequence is TGTGCCAGCAGTTTTTCCCTAGCGGGTCTCTCCTACGAGCAGTACTTC.

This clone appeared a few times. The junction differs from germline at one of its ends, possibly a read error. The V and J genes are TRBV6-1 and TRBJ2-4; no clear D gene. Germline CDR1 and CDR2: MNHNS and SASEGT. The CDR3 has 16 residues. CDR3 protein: CAISEPMGLAKNIQYF. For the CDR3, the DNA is TGTGCCATCAGTGAACCGATGGGGTTAGCCAAAAACATTCAGTACTTC.

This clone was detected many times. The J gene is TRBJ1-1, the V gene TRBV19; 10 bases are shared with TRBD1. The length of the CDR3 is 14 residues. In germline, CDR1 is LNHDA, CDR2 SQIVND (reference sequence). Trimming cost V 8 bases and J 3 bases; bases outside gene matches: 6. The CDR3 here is CASGTTGGYTEAFF. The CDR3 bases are TGTGCCAGTGGGACGACAGGGGGCTACACTGAAGCTTTCTTT.